The clone carrying this T cell receptor delta chain is medium-sized in the sample. V gave up 3 bases and J gave up 0 bases, with 20 bases separating them. CDR3 size: 16 residues. Germline V gene sequence: CDR1 TVYSNPD, CDR2 GDNSRS (reference sequence). TCRdb called clones from the RT-PCR reads again using CATT. The data contain roughly 1,500 delta-chain clones, 1.7% of them singletons. These data are taken from a study of gamma-delta T cells after stem cell transplantation. The chain recombines TRDV3 with TRDJ1, with D possibly matching TRDD3 (8 bases). This clonotype was obtained from a human donor. It is not recorded whose cells these are; they may come from a transplant donor. The sequenced sample was gamma-delta T cells. The CDR3 here is CALNFLLGIHTDKLIF. The CDR3 DNA reads as TGTGCCTTGAATTTCCTACTGGGGATACACACCGATAAACTCATCTTT.